This TCR beta chain was captured in a study of beta chain features in type 1 diabetes. Study-wide points: Insertions were fewer and deletions more numerous at VDJ junctions in type 1 diabetes patients. All four CD4+ subsets from Type 1 diabetes patients carried moderately but significantly shorter TCRB CDR3s.

CD4+ cells of the naive, central memory, regulatory and stem cell-like memory types were sorted via CD45RO/CCR7/CD25/CD127/CD95/CD27. The CDR3 runs to 16 residues. The J segment lost 7 bases and the V segment lost 4 bases, leaving 10 bases of the junction unmatched. Germline CDR1 MNHEY, CDR2 SMNVEV (reference sequence). The investigators reverse transcribed all of the isolated RNA, so they sequenced expressed TCRB transcripts. TCRdb's copy holds only in-frame clones and misses some; the assay was immunoSEQ multiplex PCR. The sample carries about 150,000 clones, about an eighth recorded once. Remarks on this clone: Its matching antigen is unknown.

This sequence was found in a man aged 18-30 years with type 1 diabetes. Sequences were obtained from central memory CD4+ T cells from blood. This chain joins TRBV27 and TRBJ1-4; 9 bases fit TRBD1. CDR3 nucleotide sequence: TGTGCCAGCAGTTACAGTCCGGGACAGGGTGGTGAAAAACTGTTTTTT. This codes for CASSYSPGQGGEKLFF. Full variable domain (outside the CDR3, taken from reference TRBV27 and TRBJ1-4): EAQVTQNPRYLITVTGKKLTVTCSQNMNHEYMSWYRQDPGLGLRQIYYSMNVEVTDKGDVPEGYKVSRKEKRNFPLILESPSPNQTSLYFCASSYSPGQGGEKLFFGSGTQLSVL.